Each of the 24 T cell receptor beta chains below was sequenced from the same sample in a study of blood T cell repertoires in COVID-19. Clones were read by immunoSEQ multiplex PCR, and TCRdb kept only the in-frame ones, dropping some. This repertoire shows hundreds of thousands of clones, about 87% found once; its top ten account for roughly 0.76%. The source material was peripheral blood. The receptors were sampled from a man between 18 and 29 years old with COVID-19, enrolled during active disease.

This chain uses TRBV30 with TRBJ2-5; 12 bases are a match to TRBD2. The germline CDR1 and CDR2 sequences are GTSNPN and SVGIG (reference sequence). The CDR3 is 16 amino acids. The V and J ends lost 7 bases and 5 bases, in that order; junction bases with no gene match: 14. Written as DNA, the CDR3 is TGTGCCTCCCAAAGGGCTAGCGGGAGGGCCGGTGAGACCCAGTACTTC. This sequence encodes CASQRASGRAGETQYF. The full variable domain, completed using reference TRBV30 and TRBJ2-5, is SQTIHQWPATLVQPVGSPLSLECTVEGTSNPNLYWYRQAAGRGLQLLFYSVGIGQISSEVPQNLSASRPQDRQFILSSKKLLLSDSGFYLCASQRASGRAGETQYFGPGTRLLVL.

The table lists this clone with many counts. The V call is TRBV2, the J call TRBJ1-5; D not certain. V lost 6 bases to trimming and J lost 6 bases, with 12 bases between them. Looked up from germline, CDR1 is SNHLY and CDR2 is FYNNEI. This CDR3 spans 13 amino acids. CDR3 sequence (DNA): TGTGCCAGCAGCCTGGCGGGGAGTCAGCCCCAGCATTTT. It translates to CASSLAGSQPQHF.

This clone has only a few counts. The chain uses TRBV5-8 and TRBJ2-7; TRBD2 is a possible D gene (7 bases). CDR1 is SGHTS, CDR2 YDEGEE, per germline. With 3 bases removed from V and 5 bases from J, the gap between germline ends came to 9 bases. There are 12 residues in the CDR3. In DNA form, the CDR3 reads TGTGCCAGCAGCTCGGGGGGCCACGAGCAGTACTTC. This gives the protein CASSSGGHEQYF.

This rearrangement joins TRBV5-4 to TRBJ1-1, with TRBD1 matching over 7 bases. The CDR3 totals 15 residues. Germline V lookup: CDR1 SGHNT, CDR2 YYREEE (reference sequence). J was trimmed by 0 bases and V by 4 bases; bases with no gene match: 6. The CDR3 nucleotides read TGTGCCAGCAGCAAAACGGGACAGATGAACACTGAAGCTTTCTTT. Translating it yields CASSKTGQMNTEAFF. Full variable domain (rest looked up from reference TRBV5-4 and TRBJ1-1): ETGVTQSPTHLIKTRGQQVTLRCSSQSGHNTVSWYQQALGQGPQFIFQYYREEENGRGNFPPRFSGLQFPNYSSELNVNALELDDSALYLCASSKTGQMNTEAFFGQGTRLTVV.

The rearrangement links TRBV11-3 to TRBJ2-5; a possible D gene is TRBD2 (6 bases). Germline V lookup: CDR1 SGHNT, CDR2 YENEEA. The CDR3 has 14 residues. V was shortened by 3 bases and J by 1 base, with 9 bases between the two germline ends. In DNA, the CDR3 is TGTGCCAGCAGCTTTAGCGGAGTCCAAGAGACCCAGTACTTC. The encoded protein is CASSFSGVQETQYF.

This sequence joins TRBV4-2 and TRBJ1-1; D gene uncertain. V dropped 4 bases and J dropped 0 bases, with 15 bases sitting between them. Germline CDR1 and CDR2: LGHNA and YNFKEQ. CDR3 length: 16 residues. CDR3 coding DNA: TGTGCCAGCAGCCGAGCGGGGATGGGGATGAACACTGAAGCTTTCTTT. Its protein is CASSRAGMGMNTEAFF.

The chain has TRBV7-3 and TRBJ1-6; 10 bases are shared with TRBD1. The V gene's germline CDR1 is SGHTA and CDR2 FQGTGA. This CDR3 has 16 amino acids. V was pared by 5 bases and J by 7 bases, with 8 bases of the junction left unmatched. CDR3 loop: CASSQWGQGRNSPLHF. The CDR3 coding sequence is TGTGCCAGCAGCCAATGGGGACAGGGGCGAAATTCACCCCTCCACTTT.

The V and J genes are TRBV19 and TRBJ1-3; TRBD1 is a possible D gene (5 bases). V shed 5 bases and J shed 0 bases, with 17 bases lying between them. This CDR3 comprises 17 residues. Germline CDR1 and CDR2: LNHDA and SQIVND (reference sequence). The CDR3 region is CASSPPRGSSSGNTIYF. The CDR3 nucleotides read TGTGCCAGTAGTCCCCCCCGGGGGTCCTCCTCTGGAAACACCATATATTTT.

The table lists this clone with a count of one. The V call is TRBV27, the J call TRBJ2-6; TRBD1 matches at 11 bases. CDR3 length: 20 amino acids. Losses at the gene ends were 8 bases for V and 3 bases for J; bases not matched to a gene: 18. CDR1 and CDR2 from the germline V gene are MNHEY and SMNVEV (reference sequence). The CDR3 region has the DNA TGTGCCAGCCGCCGCCGGCACTCAGGGACAGGGGGAAGTGGGGCCAACGTCCTGACTTTC. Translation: CASRRRHSGTGGSGANVLTF.

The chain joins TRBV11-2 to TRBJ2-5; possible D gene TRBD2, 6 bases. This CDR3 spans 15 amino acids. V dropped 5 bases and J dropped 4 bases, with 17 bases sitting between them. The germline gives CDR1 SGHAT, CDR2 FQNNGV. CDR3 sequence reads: CASSQTSGLGETQYF. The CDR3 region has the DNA TGTGCCAGCAGCCAAACCTCGGGACTGGGAGAGACCCAGTACTTC.

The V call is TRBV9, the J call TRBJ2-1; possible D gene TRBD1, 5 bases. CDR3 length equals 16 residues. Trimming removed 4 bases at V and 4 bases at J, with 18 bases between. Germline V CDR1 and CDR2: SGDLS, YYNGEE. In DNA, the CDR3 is TGTGCCAGCAGCCCCCTGAACCCGACAGATTACAATGAGCAGTTCTTC. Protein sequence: CASSPLNPTDYNEQFF.

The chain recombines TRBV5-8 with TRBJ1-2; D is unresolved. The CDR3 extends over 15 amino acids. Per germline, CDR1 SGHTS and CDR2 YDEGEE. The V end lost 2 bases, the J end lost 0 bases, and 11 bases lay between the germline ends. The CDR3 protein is CASSFGLAPNYGYTF. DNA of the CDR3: TGTGCCAGCAGCTTTGGGCTTGCCCCTAACTATGGCTACACCTTC.

The CDR3 reads CASSELDRVTEAFF. The CDR3 region has the DNA TGCGCCAGCAGTGAGTTGGACAGGGTCACTGAAGCTTTCTTT. The chain has TRBV10-2 and TRBJ1-1; TRBD1 matches at 8 bases. Unmatched junction bases numbered 2, after V lost 1 base and J lost 4 bases. CDR3 length equals 14 residues. Germline assignment: CDR1 WSHSY and CDR2 SAAADI.

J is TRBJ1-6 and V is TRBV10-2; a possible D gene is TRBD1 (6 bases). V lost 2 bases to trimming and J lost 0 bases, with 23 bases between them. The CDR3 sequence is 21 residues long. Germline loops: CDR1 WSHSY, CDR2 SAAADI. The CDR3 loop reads CASSERGYVGVAVSYNSPLHF. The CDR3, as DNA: TGCGCCAGCAGTGAGAGGGGGTATGTGGGGGTAGCTGTCTCCTATAATTCACCCCTCCACTTT.

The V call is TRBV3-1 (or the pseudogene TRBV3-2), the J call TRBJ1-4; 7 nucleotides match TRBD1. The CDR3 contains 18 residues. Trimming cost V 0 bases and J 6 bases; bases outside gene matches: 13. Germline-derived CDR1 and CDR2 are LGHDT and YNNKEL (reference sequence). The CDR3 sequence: CASSQDGPTGTVYEKLFF. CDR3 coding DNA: TGTGCCAGCAGCCAAGACGGGCCAACCGGGACAGTCTATGAAAAACTGTTTTTT.

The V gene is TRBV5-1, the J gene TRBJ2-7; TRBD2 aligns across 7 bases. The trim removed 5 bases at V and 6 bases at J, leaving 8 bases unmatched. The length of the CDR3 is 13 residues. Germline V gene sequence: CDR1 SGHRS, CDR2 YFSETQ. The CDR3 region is CASRESLALEQYF. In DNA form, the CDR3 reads TGCGCCAGCAGAGAATCACTAGCGCTCGAGCAGTACTTC.

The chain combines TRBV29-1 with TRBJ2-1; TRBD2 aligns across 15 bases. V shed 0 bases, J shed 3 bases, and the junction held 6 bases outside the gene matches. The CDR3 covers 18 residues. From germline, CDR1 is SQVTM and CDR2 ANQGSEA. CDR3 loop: CSVEDQGTSGRHYNEQFF. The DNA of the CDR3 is TGCAGCGTTGAAGATCAGGGGACTAGCGGGAGGCACTACAATGAGCAGTTCTTC.

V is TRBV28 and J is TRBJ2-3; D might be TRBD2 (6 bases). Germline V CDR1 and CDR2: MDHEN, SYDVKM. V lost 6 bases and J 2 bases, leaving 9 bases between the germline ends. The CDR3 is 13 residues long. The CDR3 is CASRRTNTDTQYF. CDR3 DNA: TGTGCCAGCAGGCGGACTAACACAGATACGCAGTATTTT. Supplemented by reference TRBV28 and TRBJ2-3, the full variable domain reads DVKVTQSSRYLVKRTGEKVFLECVQDMDHENMFWYRQDPGLGLRLIYFSYDVKMKEKGDIPEGYSVSREKKERFSLILESASTNQTSMYLCASRRTNTDTQYFGPGTRLTVL.

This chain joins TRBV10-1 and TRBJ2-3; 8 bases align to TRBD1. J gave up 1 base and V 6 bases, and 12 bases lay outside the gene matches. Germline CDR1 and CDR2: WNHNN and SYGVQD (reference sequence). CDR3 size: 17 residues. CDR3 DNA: TGCGCCAGCAGCGACCCACATGGGACAGGAGGCACAGATACGCAGTATTTT. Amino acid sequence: CASSDPHGTGGTDTQYF.

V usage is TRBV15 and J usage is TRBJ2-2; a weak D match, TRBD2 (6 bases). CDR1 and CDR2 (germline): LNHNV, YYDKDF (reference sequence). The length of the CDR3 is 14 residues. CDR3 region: CARVRGANTGELFF. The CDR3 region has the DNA TGTGCTCGCGTGCGGGGCGCGAACACCGGGGAGCTGTTTTTT.

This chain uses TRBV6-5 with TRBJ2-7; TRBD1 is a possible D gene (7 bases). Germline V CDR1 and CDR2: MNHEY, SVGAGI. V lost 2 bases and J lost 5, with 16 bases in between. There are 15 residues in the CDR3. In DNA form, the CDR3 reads TGTGCCAGCAGTTACACAGACAGGGAGGTCGACGAGCAGTACTTC. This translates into CASSYTDREVDEQYF.

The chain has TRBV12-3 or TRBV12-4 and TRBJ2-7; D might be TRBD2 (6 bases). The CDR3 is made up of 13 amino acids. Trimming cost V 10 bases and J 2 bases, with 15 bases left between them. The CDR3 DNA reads TGTGCCACCTCACGGGGGATGCCCTACGAGCAGTACTTC. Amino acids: CATSRGMPYEQYF.

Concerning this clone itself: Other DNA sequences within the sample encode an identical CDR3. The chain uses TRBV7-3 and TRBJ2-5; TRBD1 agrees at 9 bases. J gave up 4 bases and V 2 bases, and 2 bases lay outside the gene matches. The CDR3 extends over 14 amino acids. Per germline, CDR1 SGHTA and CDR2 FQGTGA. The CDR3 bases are TGTGCCAGCAGCTTATCGGGACAGGGAGAGACCCAGTACTTC. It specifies CASSLSGQGETQYF.

As DNA, the CDR3 is TGTGCCAGCAGTTATGGGACAAGGAACACTGAAGCTTTCTTT. Amino acid sequence: CASSYGTRNTEAFF. The chain uses TRBV6-5 and TRBJ1-1; TRBD1 might be the D (6 bases). V gave up 3 bases and J gave up 1 base, with 9 bases separating them. The length of the CDR3 is 14 residues. Germline V gene sequence: CDR1 MNHEY, CDR2 SVGAGI.